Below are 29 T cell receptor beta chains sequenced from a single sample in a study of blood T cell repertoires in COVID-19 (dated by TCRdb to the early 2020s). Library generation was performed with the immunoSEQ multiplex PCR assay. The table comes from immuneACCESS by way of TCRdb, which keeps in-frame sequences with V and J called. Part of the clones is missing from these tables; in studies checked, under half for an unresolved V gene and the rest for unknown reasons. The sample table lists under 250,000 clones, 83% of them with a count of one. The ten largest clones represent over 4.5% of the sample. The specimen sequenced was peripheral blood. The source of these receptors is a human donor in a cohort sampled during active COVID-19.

The CDR3: CASSQDAHTAGGAYNEQFF. The CDR3, as DNA: TGTGCCAGCAGCCAAGATGCCCACACAGCGGGAGGTGCCTACAATGAGCAGTTCTTC. The rearrangement uses TRBV14 and TRBJ2-1; 9 nucleotides agree with TRBD2. The V gene end was trimmed by 0 bases and the J gene end by 2 bases; junction bases not matched to a gene: 11. The CDR3 covers 19 residues. Germline V gene data show CDR1 as SGHDN and CDR2 as FVKESK.

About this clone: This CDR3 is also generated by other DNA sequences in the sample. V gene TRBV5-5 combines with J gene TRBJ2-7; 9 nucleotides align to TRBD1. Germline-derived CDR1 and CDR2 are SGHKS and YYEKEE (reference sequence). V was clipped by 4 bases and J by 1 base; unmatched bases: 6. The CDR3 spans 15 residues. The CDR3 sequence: CASSLAGTGSYEQYF. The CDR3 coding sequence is TGTGCCAGCAGCCTCGCCGGGACAGGGTCCTACGAGCAGTACTTC.

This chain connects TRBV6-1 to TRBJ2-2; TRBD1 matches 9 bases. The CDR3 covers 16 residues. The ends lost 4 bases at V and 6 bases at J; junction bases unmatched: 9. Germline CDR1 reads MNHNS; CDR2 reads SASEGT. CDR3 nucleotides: TGTGCCAGCAGTGGACACGGGACAGGGAGACCCGGGGAGCTGTTTTTT. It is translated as CASSGHGTGRPGELFF.

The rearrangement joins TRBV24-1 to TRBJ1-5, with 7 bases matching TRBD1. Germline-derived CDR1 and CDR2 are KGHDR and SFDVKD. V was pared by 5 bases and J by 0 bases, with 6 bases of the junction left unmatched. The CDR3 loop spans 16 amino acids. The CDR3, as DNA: TGTGCCACCAGTGGGGACAGAAATCATAGCAATCAGCCCCAGCATTTT. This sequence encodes CATSGDRNHSNQPQHF.

DNA for the CDR3: TGTGCCAGCAGTCCCCGACAATACGAGCAGTACTTC. It yields the protein CASSPRQYEQYF. This sequence joins TRBV25-1 and TRBJ2-7; no clear D. Trimming stripped 5 bases from V and 4 bases from J, with 9 bases between. CDR1 is MGHDK, CDR2 SYGVNS, per germline. The CDR3 sequence is 12 residues long.

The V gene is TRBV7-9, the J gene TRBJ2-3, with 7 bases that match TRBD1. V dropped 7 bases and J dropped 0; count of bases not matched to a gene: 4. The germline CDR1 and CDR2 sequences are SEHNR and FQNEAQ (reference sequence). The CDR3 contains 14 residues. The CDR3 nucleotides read TGTGCCAGCACCCGGGACAGTAGCACAGATACGCAGTATTTT. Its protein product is CASTRDSSTDTQYF.

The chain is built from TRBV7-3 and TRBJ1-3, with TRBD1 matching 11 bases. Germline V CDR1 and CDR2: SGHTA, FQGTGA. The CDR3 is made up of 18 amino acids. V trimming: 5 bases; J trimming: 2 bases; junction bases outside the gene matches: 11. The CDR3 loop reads CASSVIIGTGGTGNTIYF. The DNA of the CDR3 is TGTGCCAGCAGCGTGATTATAGGGACAGGGGGAACTGGAAACACCATATATTTT.

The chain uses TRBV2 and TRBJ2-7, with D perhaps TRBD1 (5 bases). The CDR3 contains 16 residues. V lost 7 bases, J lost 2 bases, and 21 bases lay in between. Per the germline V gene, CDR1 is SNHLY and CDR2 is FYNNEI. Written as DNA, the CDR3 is TGTGCCAGCACACCTGGGGCAGTCCCTACGACCTACGAGCAGTACTTC. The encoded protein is CASTPGAVPTTYEQYF.

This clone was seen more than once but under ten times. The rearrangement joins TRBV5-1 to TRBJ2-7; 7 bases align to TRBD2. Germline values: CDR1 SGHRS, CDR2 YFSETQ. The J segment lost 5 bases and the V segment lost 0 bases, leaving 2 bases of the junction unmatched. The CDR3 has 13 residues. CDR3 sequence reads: CASSLAGRDEQYF. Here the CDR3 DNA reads TGCGCCAGCAGCTTGGCAGGGAGGGACGAGCAGTACTTC.

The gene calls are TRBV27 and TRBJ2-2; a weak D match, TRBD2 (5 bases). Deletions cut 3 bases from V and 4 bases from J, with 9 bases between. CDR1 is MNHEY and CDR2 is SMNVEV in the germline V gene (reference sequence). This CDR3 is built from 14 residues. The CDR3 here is CASSFSRGTGELFF. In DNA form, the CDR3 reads TGTGCCAGCAGTTTCTCCCGGGGCACCGGGGAGCTGTTTTTT.

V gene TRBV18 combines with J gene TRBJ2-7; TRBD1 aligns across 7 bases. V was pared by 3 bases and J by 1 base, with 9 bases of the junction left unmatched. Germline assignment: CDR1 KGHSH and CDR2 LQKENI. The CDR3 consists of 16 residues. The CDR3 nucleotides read TGTGCCAGCTCACCGCCCGGGACACAGGGGTCCTACGAGCAGTACTTC. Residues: CASSPPGTQGSYEQYF.

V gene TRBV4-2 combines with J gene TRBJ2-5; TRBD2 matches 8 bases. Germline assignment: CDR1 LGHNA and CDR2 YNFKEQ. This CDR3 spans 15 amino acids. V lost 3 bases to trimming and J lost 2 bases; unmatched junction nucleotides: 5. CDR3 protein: CASSQTGGTQETQYF. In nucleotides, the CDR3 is TGTGCCAGCAGCCAGACGGGGGGGACACAAGAGACCCAGTACTTC.

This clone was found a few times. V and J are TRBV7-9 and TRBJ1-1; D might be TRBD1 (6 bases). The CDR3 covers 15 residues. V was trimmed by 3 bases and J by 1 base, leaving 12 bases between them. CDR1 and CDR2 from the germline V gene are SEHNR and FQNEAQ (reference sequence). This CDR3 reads CASSLLRGSNTEAFF. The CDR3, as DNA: TGTGCCAGCAGCTTGCTCAGGGGATCGAACACTGAAGCTTTCTTT.

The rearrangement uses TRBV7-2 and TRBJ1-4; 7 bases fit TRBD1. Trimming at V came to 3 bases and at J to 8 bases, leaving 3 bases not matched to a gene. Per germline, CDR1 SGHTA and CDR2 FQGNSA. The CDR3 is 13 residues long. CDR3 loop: CASSLEQGEKLFF. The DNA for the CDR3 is TGTGCCAGCAGCTTGGAACAGGGGGAAAAACTGTTTTTT.

The CDR3 loop is CASSLDRTEPYNEQFF. The CDR3 DNA follows: TGTGCCAGCAGCTTAGATCGAACGGAGCCCTACAATGAGCAGTTCTTC. The V call is TRBV11-2, the J call TRBJ2-1, with D unclear. Germline values: CDR1 SGHAT, CDR2 FQNNGV. The CDR3 contains 16 residues. The V and J ends lost 0 bases and 2 bases respectively, with 11 bases between them.

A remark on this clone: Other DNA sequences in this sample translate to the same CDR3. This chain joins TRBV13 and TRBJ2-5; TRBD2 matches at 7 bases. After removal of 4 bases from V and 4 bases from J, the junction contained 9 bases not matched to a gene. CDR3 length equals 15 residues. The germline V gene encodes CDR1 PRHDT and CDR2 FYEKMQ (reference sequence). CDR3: CASSSTEWGGETQYF. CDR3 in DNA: TGTGCCAGCAGCTCCACGGAGTGGGGGGGAGAGACCCAGTACTTC.

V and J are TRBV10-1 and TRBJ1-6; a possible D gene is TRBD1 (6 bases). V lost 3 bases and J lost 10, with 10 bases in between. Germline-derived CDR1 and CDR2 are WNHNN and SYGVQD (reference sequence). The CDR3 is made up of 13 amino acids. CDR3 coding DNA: TGCGCCAGCAGTGACAGGGGTACATCACCCCTCCACTTT. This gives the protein CASSDRGTSPLHF.

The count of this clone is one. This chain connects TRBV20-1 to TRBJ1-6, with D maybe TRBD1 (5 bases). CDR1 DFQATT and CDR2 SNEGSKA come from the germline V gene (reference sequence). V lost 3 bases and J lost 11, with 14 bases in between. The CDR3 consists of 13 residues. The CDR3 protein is CSASPGGGTPLHF. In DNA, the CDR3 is TGCAGTGCTAGTCCCGGGGGAGGGACACCCCTCCACTTT.

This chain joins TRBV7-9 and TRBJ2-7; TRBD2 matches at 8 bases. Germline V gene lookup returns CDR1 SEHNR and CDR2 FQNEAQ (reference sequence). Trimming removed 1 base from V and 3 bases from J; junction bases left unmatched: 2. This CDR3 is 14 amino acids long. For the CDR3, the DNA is TGTGCCAGCAGCTTAGATACTAGCGGCTACGAGCAGTACTTC. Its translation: CASSLDTSGYEQYF. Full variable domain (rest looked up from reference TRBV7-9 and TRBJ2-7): DTGVSQNPRHKITKRGQNVTFRCDPISEHNRLYWYRQTLGQGPEFLTYFQNEAQLEKSRLLSDRFSAERPKGSFSTLEIQRTEQGDSAMYLCASSLDTSGYEQYFGPGTRLTVT.

CDR3 nucleotides: TGTGCCAGCAGCTTGCCGGAGGGGGGGAGAGCTTTCTTT. As protein: CASSLPEGGRAFF. V and J are TRBV28 and TRBJ1-1; maybe TRBD1 (6 bases). CDR1 and CDR2 from the germline V gene are MDHEN and SYDVKM. The CDR3 is made up of 13 amino acids. V shed 6 bases and J shed 10 bases, with 18 bases lying between them.

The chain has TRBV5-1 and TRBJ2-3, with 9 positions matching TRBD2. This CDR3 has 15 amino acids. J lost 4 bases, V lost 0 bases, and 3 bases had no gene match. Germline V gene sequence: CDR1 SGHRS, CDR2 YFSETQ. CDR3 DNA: TGCGCCAGCAGCTTGGTTAGCGGGGGTTCAGATACGCAGTATTTT. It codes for CASSLVSGGSDTQYF.

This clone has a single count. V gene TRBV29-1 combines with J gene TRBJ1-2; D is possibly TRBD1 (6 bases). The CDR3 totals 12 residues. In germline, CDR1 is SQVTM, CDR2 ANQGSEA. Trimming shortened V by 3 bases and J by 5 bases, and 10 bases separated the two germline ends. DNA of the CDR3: TGCAGCGTTGATGGGGGCAGGTATGGCTACACCTTC. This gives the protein CSVDGGRYGYTF.

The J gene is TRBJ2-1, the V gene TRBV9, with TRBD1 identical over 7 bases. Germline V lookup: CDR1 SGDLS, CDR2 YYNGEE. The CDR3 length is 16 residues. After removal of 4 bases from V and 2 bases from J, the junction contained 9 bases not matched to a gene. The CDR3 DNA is TGTGCCAGCAGCCCGAGACAGGGTGCGACCTACAATGAGCAGTTCTTC. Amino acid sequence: CASSPRQGATYNEQFF.

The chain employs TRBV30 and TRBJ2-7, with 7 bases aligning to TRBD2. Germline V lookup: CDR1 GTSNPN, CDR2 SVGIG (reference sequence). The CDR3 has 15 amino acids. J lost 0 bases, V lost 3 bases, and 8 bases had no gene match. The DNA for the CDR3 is TGTGCCTGGAGGGGAGGAACGGGGGGCTCCTACGAGCAGTACTTC. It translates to CAWRGGTGGSYEQYF.

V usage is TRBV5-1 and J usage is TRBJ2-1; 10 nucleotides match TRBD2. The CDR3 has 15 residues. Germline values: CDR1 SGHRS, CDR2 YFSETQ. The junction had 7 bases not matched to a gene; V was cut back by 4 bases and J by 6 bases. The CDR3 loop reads CASSSGLAEINEQFF. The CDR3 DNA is TGCGCCAGCAGCAGTGGACTAGCGGAGATCAATGAGCAGTTCTTC.

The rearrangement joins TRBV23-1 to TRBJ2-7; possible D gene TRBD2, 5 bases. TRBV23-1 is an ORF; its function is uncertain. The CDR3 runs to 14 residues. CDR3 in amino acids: CAPQRTWSSYEQYF. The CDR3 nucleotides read TGCGCTCCTCAGCGGACTTGGAGCTCCTACGAGCAGTACTTC.

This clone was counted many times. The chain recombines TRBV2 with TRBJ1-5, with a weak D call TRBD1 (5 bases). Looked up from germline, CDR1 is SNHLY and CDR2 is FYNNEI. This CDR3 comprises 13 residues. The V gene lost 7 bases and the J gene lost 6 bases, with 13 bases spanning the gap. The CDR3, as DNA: TGTGCCAGCAACCCAGGGTTAGGTCAGCCCCAGCATTTT. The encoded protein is CASNPGLGQPQHF.

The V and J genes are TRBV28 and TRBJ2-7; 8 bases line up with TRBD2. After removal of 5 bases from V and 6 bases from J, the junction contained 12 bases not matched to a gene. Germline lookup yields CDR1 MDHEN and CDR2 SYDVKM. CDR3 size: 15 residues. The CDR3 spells CASSLSGTSLGEQYF. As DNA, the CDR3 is TGTGCCAGCAGTCTATCCGGGACTAGTCTAGGCGAGCAGTACTTC.

The chain's CDR3 is CASSFSPNTEAFF. The CDR3 DNA is TGTGCCAGCAGCTTTTCCCCTAACACTGAAGCTTTCTTT. The rearrangement uses TRBV7-8 and TRBJ1-1, with D unresolved. The germline V and J ends were trimmed by 3 bases and 2 bases, with 7 bases remaining between them. Germline lookup yields CDR1 SGHVS and CDR2 FQNEAQ. The CDR3 spans 13 residues.